Below, 5 T cell receptor beta chains from the same sample are listed, as sequenced in a study of T cells in localized non-small cell lung cancer. Generated by immunoSEQ multiplex PCR, the TCRdb table keeps only in-frame clones and is missing some. The data contain 35,000 or so clones, over 75% of them seen just once; the ten biggest clones take up roughly 2.5%. The input for sequencing was peripheral blood, taken before any cancer treatment. Receptors originate from a woman aged 40-69 years with stage I lung adenocarcinoma.

The rearrangement uses TRBV6-4 and TRBJ1-5; maybe TRBD1 (5 bases). The CDR3 has 14 residues. Germline V CDR1 and CDR2: MRHNA, SNTAGT. Trimming took 6 bases from V and 6 from J, leaving 15 bases between them. This CDR3 is CASSPERGSQPQHF. The CDR3 DNA follows: TGTGCCAGCAGCCCCGAGCGGGGCAGTCAGCCCCAGCATTTT.

This chain joins TRBV11-2 and TRBJ2-3; no firm D call. Trimming cost V 5 bases and J 6 bases, with 9 bases left between them. The CDR3 runs 12 residues. The V gene's germline CDR1 is SGHAT and CDR2 FQNNGV. The CDR3 region has the DNA TGTGCCAGCAGCCCTTCACGCGATACGCAGTATTTT. Protein: CASSPSRDTQYF.

V gene TRBV5-1 combines with J gene TRBJ1-4; possibly TRBD1 for D (5 bases). Deletions cut 4 bases from V and 2 bases from J, with 12 bases between. CDR1 is SGHRS, CDR2 YFSETQ, per germline. This CDR3 spans 15 amino acids. The CDR3 spells CASSPGRSTNEKLFF. CDR3 DNA: TGCGCCAGCAGCCCGGGGCGCAGTACTAATGAAAAACTGTTTTTT.

This chain uses TRBV4-2 with TRBJ2-3; either TRBD1 or TRBD2 may fit D (5 bases each). There are 17 residues in the CDR3. Germline values: CDR1 LGHNA, CDR2 YNFKEQ. V lost 2 bases and J 4 bases, leaving 19 bases between the germline ends. The CDR3 protein is CASSQNPPAEGPDTQYF. The CDR3, as DNA: TGTGCCAGCAGCCAAAATCCGCCGGCCGAGGGGCCAGATACGCAGTATTTT.

The J gene is TRBJ1-1, the V gene TRBV7-8, with D tentatively TRBD1 (5 bases). Between the trimmed V and J ends, which lost 5 bases and 5 bases, there was a span of 15 bases. The CDR3 sequence is 14 residues long. Germline V CDR1 and CDR2: SGHVS, FQNEAQ. CDR3 sequence: CASSPDGYRTEAFF. DNA for the CDR3: TGTGCCAGCAGCCCAGACGGGTACAGGACTGAAGCTTTCTTT.